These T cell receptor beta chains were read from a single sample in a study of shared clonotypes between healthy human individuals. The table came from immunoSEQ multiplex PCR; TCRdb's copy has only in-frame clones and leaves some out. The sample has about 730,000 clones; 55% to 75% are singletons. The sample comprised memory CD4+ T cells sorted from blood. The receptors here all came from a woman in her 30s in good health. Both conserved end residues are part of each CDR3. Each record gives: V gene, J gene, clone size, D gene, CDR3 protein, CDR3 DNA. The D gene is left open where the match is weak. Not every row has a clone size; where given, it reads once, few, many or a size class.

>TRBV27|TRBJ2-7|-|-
CASSYSGALEQYF
TGTGCCAGCAGTTACTCAGGGGCCCTCGAGCAGTACTTC
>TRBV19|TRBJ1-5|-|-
CASNLRGKGNQPQHF
TGTGCCAGTAATTTAAGGGGGAAAGGCAATCAGCCCCAGCATTTT
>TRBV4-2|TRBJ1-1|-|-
CASSQGAGGGLNTEAFF
TGTGCCAGCAGCCAAGGGGCGGGTGGGGGCCTGAACACTGAAGCTTTCTTT
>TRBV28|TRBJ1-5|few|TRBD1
CASSSPPTGTGYNQPQHF
TGTGCCAGCAGTTCGCCGCCAACCGGGACAGGGTACAATCAGCCCCAGCATTTT
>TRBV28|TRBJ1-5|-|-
CASFAAGFNQPQHF
TGTGCCAGCTTCGCTGCGGGTTTCAATCAGCCCCAGCATTTT
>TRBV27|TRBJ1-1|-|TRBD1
CASSAWGDRGPNTEAFF
TGTGCCAGCTCCGCCTGGGGGGACAGGGGGCCGAACACTGAAGCTTTCTTT
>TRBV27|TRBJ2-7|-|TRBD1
CASSSGTGIYEQYF
TGTGCCAGCAGTTCCGGGACAGGGATCTACGAGCAGTACTTC
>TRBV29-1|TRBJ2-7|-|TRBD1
CSVDLGQGGGEQYF
TGCAGCGTTGATCTCGGACAGGGTGGTGGCGAGCAGTACTTC
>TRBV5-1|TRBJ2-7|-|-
CASSTATPYEQYF
TGCGCCAGCAGCACGGCGACCCCCTACGAGCAGTACTTC
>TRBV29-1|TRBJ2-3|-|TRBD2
CSALPVLAGAADTQYF
TGCAGCGCTCTCCCAGTACTAGCGGGAGCCGCAGATACGCAGTATTTT
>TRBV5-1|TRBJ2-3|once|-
CASSFAPDTQYF
TGCGCCAGCAGCTTCGCCCCAGATACGCAGTATTTT
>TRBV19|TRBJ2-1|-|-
CASSIGAGNEQFF
TGTGCCAGTAGTATAGGGGCGGGCAATGAGCAGTTCTTC
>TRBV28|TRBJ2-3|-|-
CASSLFLELTDTQYF
TGTGCCAGCAGTTTATTTCTCGAACTCACAGATACGCAGTATTTT
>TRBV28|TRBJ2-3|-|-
CASSLLAARYTQYF
TGTGCCAGCAGTTTATTGGCGGCCCGGTATACGCAGTATTTT
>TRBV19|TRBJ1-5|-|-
CASKGSRESQPQHF
TGTGCCAGTAAAGGGAGCAGGGAAAGTCAGCCCCAGCATTTT
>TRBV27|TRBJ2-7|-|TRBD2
CASGPLAAHEQYF
TGTGCCAGCGGCCCACTAGCGGCCCACGAGCAGTACTTC
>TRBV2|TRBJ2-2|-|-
CASSDRSWTGELFF
TGTGCCAGCAGTGACAGGTCTTGGACCGGGGAGCTGTTTTTT
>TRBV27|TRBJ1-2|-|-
CASSLSGGPYGYTF
TGTGCCAGCAGTTTATCAGGGGGTCCCTATGGCTACACCTTC
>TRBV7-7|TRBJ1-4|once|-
CASSLSGPGGGEKLFF
TGTGCCAGCAGCTTATCGGGTCCCGGAGGGGGTGAAAAACTGTTTTTT
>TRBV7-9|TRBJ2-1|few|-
CASTSQGGLSYNEQFF
TGTGCCAGCACCTCTCAGGGTGGCCTCTCCTACAATGAGCAGTTCTTC
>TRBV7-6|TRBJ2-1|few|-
CASSTDPSTYNEQFF
TGTGCCAGCAGCACGGACCCCTCAACTTACAATGAGCAGTTCTTC
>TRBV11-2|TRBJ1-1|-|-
CASSLARPENTEAFF
TGTGCCAGCAGCTTAGCGCGTCCGGAGAACACTGAAGCTTTCTTT
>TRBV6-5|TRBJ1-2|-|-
CASSYSRTTHFYGYTF
TGTGCCAGCAGTTACTCCAGGACAACACATTTCTATGGCTACACCTTC
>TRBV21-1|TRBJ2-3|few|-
CASRHSGLAHRDTQYF
TGTGCCAGCAGGCATTCGGGACTAGCGCATAGAGATACGCAGTATTTT
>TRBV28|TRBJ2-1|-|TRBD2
CASRTTSGRPNEQFF
TGTGCCAGCAGGACCACTAGCGGGAGGCCCAATGAGCAGTTCTTC
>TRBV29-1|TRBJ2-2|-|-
CSVGQNTGELFF
TGCAGCGTTGGTCAGAACACCGGGGAGCTGTTTTTT
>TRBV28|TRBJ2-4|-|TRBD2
CASSFQAGANIQYF
TGTGCCAGCAGTTTTCAAGCGGGAGCAAACATTCAGTACTTC
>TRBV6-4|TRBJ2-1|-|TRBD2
CASSVSPSGRASNEQFF
TGTGCCAGCAGTGTTAGCCCTAGCGGGAGAGCATCAAATGAGCAGTTCTTC
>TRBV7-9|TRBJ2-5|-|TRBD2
CASGLAGGGETQYF
TGTGCCAGCGGGCTAGCGGGAGGCGGGGAGACCCAGTACTTC
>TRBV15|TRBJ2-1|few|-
CATSRDLRANEQFF
TGTGCCACCAGCAGAGACCTTAGAGCGAATGAGCAGTTCTTC
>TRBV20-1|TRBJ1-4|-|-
CGAYPGEKLFF
TGCGGAGCCTACCCGGGTGAAAAACTGTTTTTT
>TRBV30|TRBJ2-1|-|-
CAWSNGFNEQFF
TGTGCCTGGAGTAACGGGTTCAATGAGCAGTTCTTC
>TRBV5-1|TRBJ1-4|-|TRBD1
CASSPGQENEKLFF
TGCGCCAGCAGCCCGGGACAGGAAAATGAAAAACTGTTTTTT
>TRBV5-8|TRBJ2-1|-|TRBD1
CASSHGTGRLNEQFF
TGTGCCAGCAGCCATGGGACAGGGAGACTCAATGAGCAGTTCTTC
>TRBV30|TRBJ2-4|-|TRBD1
CAWSGWGRGLAKNIQYF
TGTGCCTGGAGTGGTTGGGGCAGGGGGTTGGCCAAAAACATTCAGTACTTC
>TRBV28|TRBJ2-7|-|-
CASSRQTFYEQYF
TGTGCCAGCAGTCGACAGACCTTCTACGAGCAGTACTTC
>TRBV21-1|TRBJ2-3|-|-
CASGKVGSTDTQYF
TGTGCCAGCGGCAAAGTAGGCAGCACAGATACGCAGTATTTT
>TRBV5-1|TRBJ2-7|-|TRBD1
CASVGQGSYEQYF
TGCGCCAGTGTTGGACAGGGTAGTTACGAGCAGTACTTC
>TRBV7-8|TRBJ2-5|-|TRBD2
CATGMSGSIQETQYF
TGTGCCACGGGTATGAGCGGGAGTATCCAAGAGACCCAGTACTTC
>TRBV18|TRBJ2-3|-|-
CASSPVLMGADTQYF
TGTGCCAGCTCACCAGTGCTAATGGGGGCAGATACGCAGTATTTT
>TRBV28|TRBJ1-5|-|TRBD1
CASSLLTGGEHF
TGTGCCAGCAGTCTGCTGACAGGGGGCGAGCATTTT
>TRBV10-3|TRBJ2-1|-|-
CAISNTIEQFF
TGTGCCATCAGTAACACTATTGAGCAGTTCTTC
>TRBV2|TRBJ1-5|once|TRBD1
CAGRQGPNQPQHF
TGTGCCGGCAGACAGGGGCCTAATCAGCCCCAGCATTTT
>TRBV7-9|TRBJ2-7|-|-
CASSYREYYEQYF
TGTGCCAGCAGCTACAGGGAATACTACGAGCAGTACTTC
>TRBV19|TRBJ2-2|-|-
CASSMGSWNTGELFF
TGTGCCAGTAGTATGGGGTCATGGAACACCGGGGAGCTGTTTTTT
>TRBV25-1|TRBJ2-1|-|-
CASSADRHDNEQFF
TGTGCCAGCAGTGCCGACAGGCATGACAATGAGCAGTTCTTC
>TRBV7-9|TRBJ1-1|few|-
CASSFRFSTEAFF
TGTGCCAGCAGCTTTCGATTCTCCACTGAAGCTTTCTTT
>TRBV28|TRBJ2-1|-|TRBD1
CASRSDRVENNEQFF
TGTGCCAGCAGATCGGACAGGGTGGAGAACAATGAGCAGTTCTTC